This entry features one T cell receptor beta chain sequence. This specimen belongs to a study of CD8 T cells in Susac syndrome. Sequencing of TCR beta drew on CD8+ and CD4+ T cells from blood. The germline CDR1 and CDR2 sequences are DFQATT and SNEGSKA (reference sequence). There are 12 residues in the CDR3. Trimming pared 3 bases from V and 7 bases from J, leaving 12 bases between. With random hexamers, reverse transcription was performed on about 0.45 to 1 ug of RNA. TCRdb processed the immunoSEQ multiplex PCR reads anew with MiXCR; each CDR3 protein has one entry. This sample has around 200,000 distinct CDR3 sequences, with approximately 95% found just once.

Sample: CD4+ T cells from PBMCs. J is TRBJ1-1 and V is TRBV20-1, with D possibly being TRBD1 (5 bases). This clonotype was sampled from a human donor with multiple sclerosis. CDR3: CSASQATVEAFF. The CDR3 DNA reads TGCAGTGCTAGCCAGGCGACAGTTGAAGCTTTCTTT.